The 23 T cell receptor beta chains given below trace back to one sample, sequenced in a study of blood T cell repertoires in COVID-19. Profiled with immunoSEQ multiplex PCR; TCRdb holds only in-frame clones, not every one. The sample has more than 200,000 clones, roughly 82% seen once. Sequences were obtained from peripheral blood. The receptors here all came from a woman of 80 years or more with active or convalescent COVID-19.

V gene TRBV5-1 combines with J gene TRBJ2-4; D is perhaps TRBD1 (6 bases). CDR1 and CDR2 (germline): SGHRS, YFSETQ. V was clipped by 4 bases and J by 1 base, with 15 bases between them. The CDR3 spans 16 residues. The chain's CDR3 is CASSPFTGSAKNIQYF. The CDR3 DNA is TGCGCCAGCAGCCCTTTTACAGGGTCGGCCAAAAACATTCAGTACTTC.

The J gene is TRBJ2-6, the V gene TRBV30, with 8 nucleotides matching TRBD1. Trimming at V came to 7 bases and at J to 0 bases, leaving 14 bases not matched to a gene. CDR3 length: 18 amino acids. Germline CDR1 reads GTSNPN; CDR2 reads SVGIG (reference sequence). This chain's CDR3 is CASPRDRIVLSGANVLTF. In nucleotides, the CDR3 is TGTGCCTCCCCCCGGGACAGGATAGTACTCTCTGGGGCCAACGTCCTGACTTTC.

This sequence joins TRBV7-8 and TRBJ1-5, with 7 bases aligning to TRBD1. Germline CDR1 and CDR2: SGHVS and FQNEAQ. The CDR3 consists of 15 residues. V was pared by 4 bases and J by 4 bases, with 7 bases of the junction left unmatched. CDR3 residues: CASSWSGQTNQPQHF. CDR3 nucleotide sequence: TGTGCCAGCAGCTGGTCGGGACAGACAAATCAGCCCCAGCATTTT. Combining the CDR3 with reference TRBV7-8 and TRBJ1-5 gives the whole variable domain GAGVSQSPRYKVAKRGQDVALRCDPISGHVSLFWYQQALGQGPEFLTYFQNEAQLDKSGLPSDRFFAERPEGSVSTLKIQRTQQEDSAVYLCASSWSGQTNQPQHFGDGTRLSIL.

The chain employs TRBV5-1 and TRBJ2-5, with TRBD2 matching 7 bases. The CDR3 runs 13 residues. The germline gives CDR1 SGHRS, CDR2 YFSETQ. V lost 3 bases and J lost 3; bases outside the gene matches: 2. The CDR3 DNA follows: TGCGCCAGCAGCTCAGCGGGGAAAGAGACCCAGTACTTC. It translates to CASSSAGKETQYF.

This clone was detected only a few times. This chain connects TRBV21-1 to TRBJ1-4; the D segment call TRBD1 is taken from the table without a DNA check. TRBV21-1 is noted as a pseudogene. The length of the CDR3 is 14 residues. Here the CDR3 reads CASSSGTGAEKLFF. The CDR3 DNA reads as TGTGCCAGCAGCTCCGGGACAGGGGCTGAAAAACTGTTTTTT.

CDR3 sequence (DNA): TGTGCCAGCAACACAGGGCGGACCGGGGAGCTGTTTTTT. Encoded protein: CASNTGRTGELFF. V usage is TRBV9 and J usage is TRBJ2-2, with D possibly TRBD1 on 6 matching bases. V was cut by 6 bases and J by 5 bases, with 11 bases left in between. Germline V gives CDR1 SGDLS, CDR2 YYNGEE. The CDR3 runs 13 residues.

The genes are TRBV18 and TRBJ2-2; D possibly corresponds to TRBD1 (6 bases). CDR1 KGHSH and CDR2 LQKENI come from the germline V gene. The CDR3 loop spans 15 amino acids. The germline V and J ends were trimmed by 1 base and 2 bases, with 8 bases remaining between them. The CDR3 reads CASSPLGQNTGELFF. CDR3 DNA: TGTGCCAGCTCACCACTGGGACAAAACACCGGGGAGCTGTTTTTT.

The chain has TRBV19 and TRBJ2-1; D is possibly TRBD2 (7 bases). Germline CDR1 and CDR2: LNHDA and SQIVND (reference sequence). This CDR3 spans 13 amino acids. V gave up 8 bases and J gave up 7 bases, with 15 bases separating them. In DNA, the CDR3 is TGTGCCAGTGCGGGGGCCGTACGAAATGAGCAGTTCTTC. It specifies CASAGAVRNEQFF.

The gene calls are TRBV18 and TRBJ2-7; 12 bases are shared with TRBD1. Germline values: CDR1 KGHSH, CDR2 LQKENI. The CDR3 extends over 14 amino acids. The J segment lost 7 bases and the V segment lost 3 bases, leaving 4 bases of the junction unmatched. CDR3 protein: CASSPGQGAREQYF. The CDR3 DNA follows: TGTGCCAGCTCACCGGGACAGGGGGCCCGAGAGCAGTACTTC.

This chain connects TRBV5-1 to TRBJ2-3; D might be TRBD2 (5 bases). Germline V gene lookup returns CDR1 SGHRS and CDR2 YFSETQ. Trimming cost V 0 bases and J 0 bases, with 11 bases left between them. The CDR3 is 16 amino acids. In nucleotides, the CDR3 is TGCGCCAGCAGCTTGGTGGCGGGCACCAGCACAGATACGCAGTATTTT. This translates into CASSLVAGTSTDTQYF.

The DNA of the CDR3 is TGTGCCAGCAGCGTTACGACAGGGGGAACTGAAGCTTTCTTT. Amino acids: CASSVTTGGTEAFF. The genes are TRBV9 and TRBJ1-1, with 9 bases that match TRBD1. The trim removed 2 bases at V and 5 bases at J, leaving 4 bases unmatched. The CDR3 is made up of 14 amino acids. Germline V gene sequence: CDR1 SGDLS, CDR2 YYNGEE.

V and J are TRBV28 and TRBJ2-5, with TRBD1 matching 7 bases. Germline lookup yields CDR1 MDHEN and CDR2 SYDVKM. J lost 1 base, V lost 6 bases, and 8 bases had no gene match. The CDR3 consists of 15 residues. This CDR3 is CASSEHGTAQETQYF. The DNA of the CDR3 is TGTGCCAGCAGCGAACACGGGACAGCCCAAGAGACCCAGTACTTC.

This chain links TRBV24-1 with TRBJ2-5; D gene uncertain. The CDR3 extends over 15 amino acids. With 4 bases removed from V and 4 bases from J, the gap between germline ends came to 15 bases. The germline V gene encodes CDR1 KGHDR and CDR2 SFDVKD. CDR3 nucleotide sequence: TGTGCCACCAGTGAACTTTCGGAGCAACGAGAGACCCAGTACTTC. Its protein is CATSELSEQRETQYF.

The rearrangement uses TRBV5-1 and TRBJ1-1; 10 bases agree with TRBD1. Germline V CDR1 and CDR2: SGHRS, YFSETQ. The CDR3 length is 15 residues. The trim removed 3 bases at V and 2 bases at J, leaving 4 bases unmatched. The CDR3 loop is CASSWGDRGNTEAFF. The CDR3 DNA is TGCGCCAGCAGCTGGGGGGACAGGGGAAACACTGAAGCTTTCTTT.

The chain carries TRBV7-8 and TRBJ2-1; 7 bases fit TRBD1. CDR3 length: 14 residues. After removal of 6 bases from V and 5 bases from J, the junction contained 7 bases not matched to a gene. Germline CDR1 and CDR2: SGHVS and FQNEAQ. DNA of the CDR3: TGTGCCAGCAGACCGACAGGGTCTGACAATGAGCAGTTCTTC. Amino acids: CASRPTGSDNEQFF.

The V call is TRBV21-1, the J call TRBJ1-4. TRBV21-1 is marked as a pseudogene. The CDR3 contains 15 residues. CDR3 loop: CASSKAAGRREKLFF. Written as DNA, the CDR3 is TGTGCCAGCAGCAAAGCGGCGGGTCGGCGGGAAAAACTGTTTTTT.

The J gene is TRBJ1-1, the V gene TRBV5-1; TRBD1 matches at 7 bases. CDR3 length equals 14 residues. Per the germline V gene, CDR1 is SGHRS and CDR2 is YFSETQ. The V and J ends lost 3 bases and 6 bases, in that order; junction bases with no gene match: 8. The CDR3 reads CASSSQQGPPEAFF. CDR3 sequence (DNA): TGCGCCAGCAGCTCCCAACAGGGGCCCCCTGAAGCTTTCTTT.

The chain links TRBV18 to TRBJ2-5, with D possibly matching TRBD2 (6 bases). This CDR3 is built from 13 residues. Germline V CDR1 and CDR2: KGHSH, LQKENI. V lost 4 bases and J lost 1, with 7 bases in between. The CDR3 reads CASSRGTQETQYF. The CDR3 nucleotides are TGTGCCAGCTCACGCGGGACCCAAGAGACCCAGTACTTC. The full variable domain, in which reference TRBV18 and TRBJ2-5 provide the parts outside the CDR3, is NAGVMQNPRHLVRRRGQEARLRCSPMKGHSHVYWYRQLPEEGLKFMVYLQKENIIDESGMPKERFSAEFPKEGPSILRIQQVVRGDSAAYFCASSRGTQETQYFGPGTRLLVL.

This chain uses TRBV29-1 with TRBJ2-5; TRBD1 matches 8 bases. Germline V gene data show CDR1 as SQVTM and CDR2 as ANQGSEA. Unmatched junction bases numbered 8, after V lost 6 bases and J lost 2 bases. CDR3 length equals 14 residues. The CDR3: CSVLDRVGQETQYF. In DNA, the CDR3 is TGCAGCGTCCTGGACAGGGTCGGGCAAGAGACCCAGTACTTC.

The chain has TRBV10-3 and TRBJ2-7; 9 bases line up with TRBD2. The germline CDR1 and CDR2 sequences are ENHRY and SYGVKD. Unmatched junction bases numbered 10, after V lost 2 bases and J lost 2 bases. The CDR3 is 17 residues long. The CDR3 region has the DNA TGTGCCATCAGTGAGCTTGGGGGTAGCGGGGGTCCCTACGAGCAGTACTTC. This encodes CAISELGGSGGPYEQYF.

This clone was seen a handful of times. The chain combines TRBV6-1 with TRBJ1-5; D is unresolved. The germline V gene encodes CDR1 MNHNS and CDR2 SASEGT. This CDR3 has 13 residues. Trimming removed 0 bases from V and 7 bases from J, with 7 bases in between. Here the CDR3 DNA reads TGTGCCAGCAGTGAAGCGCTCGGGCAGCCCCAGCATTTT. Translating it yields CASSEALGQPQHF.

The V gene is TRBV28, the J gene TRBJ2-7; 8 bases line up with TRBD2. With 7 bases clipped from V and 3 bases from J, the junction kept 11 bases outside the gene matches. Germline CDR1 MDHEN, CDR2 SYDVKM. CDR3 length: 15 amino acids. The CDR3 bases are TGTGCCAGCACCAAAGGCGGGGGGCGAGACTACGAGCAGTACTTC. This translates into CASTKGGGRDYEQYF.

The rearrangement links TRBV19 to TRBJ1-1; D not resolved. There are 14 residues in the CDR3. V was pared by 6 bases and J by 0 bases, with 11 bases between. Per germline, CDR1 LNHDA and CDR2 SQIVND (reference sequence). The CDR3 DNA sequence: TGTGCCAGTAGGTTAGAGGGCCTGAACACTGAAGCTTTCTTT. It yields the protein CASRLEGLNTEAFF.